This T cell receptor beta chain is drawn from a study of Tregs in tolerant kidney transplant recipients. V shed 6 bases and J shed 6 bases, with 24 bases lying between them. The CDR3 sequence is 16 residues long. The method was immunoSEQ multiplex PCR; TCRdb's version includes in-frame clones alone and lacks a portion of them. This sample has over 50,000 clones, with approximately 85% found just once. This clonotype was obtained from a human donor who received a combined kidney and bone marrow transplant. Source: Tregs from blood, taken before the transplant. The V and J genes are TRBV6-7 and TRBJ2-7, with D possibly matching TRBD2 (5 bases). TRBV6-7 is an ORF for which the function is uncertain. CDR3 in DNA: TGTGCCAGCAGGTCTCGACCCCCTCCACGGGAAATCGAGCAGTACTTC. Translation: CASRSRPPPREIEQYF.